The rows below give T cell receptor beta chains drawn from one sample of a study of shared clonotypes between healthy human individuals. Clones were read by immunoSEQ multiplex PCR, and TCRdb kept only the in-frame ones, dropping some. The sample yields 490,000 or so clones, less than 80% seen once. The specimen sequenced was PBMCs. Every receptor here comes from a woman aged 40 to 49 in good health. Some clones in this sample may be carry-over from other donors' samples. Each CDR3 is given with its conserved first and last residue. The D gene is left open where the match is weak. Part of the rows lack a size; the others show once, few, many or a class for expanded clones.

>TRBV5-1|.|TRBD2|TRBJ2-2
TGCGCCAGTACAGAGGGGAGCGGGAGAGTCGGGGAGCTGCTTTTT
CASTEGSGRVGELLF
>TRBV7-9|.|.|TRBJ2-5
TGTGCCAGCAGCTTTATGTACGACGGCGGCACCCAGTACTTC
CASSFMYDGGTQYF
>TRBV28|.|.|TRBJ2-7
TGTGCCAGCACAGCTAGCGACTACGAGCAGTACTTC
CASTASDYEQYF
>TRBV7-3|few|TRBD1|TRBJ1-5
TGTGCCAGCAGCCCCCAGGGGGGTAGCAATCAGCCCCAGCATTTT
CASSPQGGSNQPQHF
>TRBV15|.|.|TRBJ2-5
TGTGCCACCAGCAGAGGGATCAGGGAAGAGACCCAGTACTTC
CATSRGIREETQYF
>TRBV7-9|.|TRBD1|TRBJ1-1
TGTGCCAGCAGCTTTCAGGGGGCCACTGAAGCTTTCTTT
CASSFQGATEAFF
>TRBV2|once|.|TRBJ2-1
TGTGCCAGCAGTGGAAGAGTTAGCTCCTACAATGAGCAGTTCTTC
CASSGRVSSYNEQFF
>TRBV28|.|TRBD1|TRBJ2-7
TGTGCCAGTGGGACAGGGGGTTACGAGCAGTACTTC
CASGTGGYEQYF
>TRBV2|.|TRBD1|TRBJ2-5
TGTGCCAGCAGTGAAGCACGGACAGGGGAAGAGACCCAGTACTTC
CASSEARTGEETQYF
>TRBV5-1|few|TRBD2|TRBJ2-4
TGCGCCAGCAGCTTGTTAGGACTAGCGGGAGAGGTCAAAAACATTCAGTACTTC
CASSLLGLAGEVKNIQYF
>TRBV6-5|.|TRBD2|TRBJ2-1
TGTGCCAGCAGTCCGAGCCGGACTAGATTTGAGCAGTTCTTC
CASSPSRTRFEQFF
>TRBV5-1|.|.|TRBJ1-3
TGCGCCAGCAGCCAGAGCCCCGGCTCTGGAAACACCATATATTTT
CASSQSPGSGNTIYF
>TRBV27|once|.|TRBJ1-5
TGTGCCAGCAGGCAAAGTAATGGTTTTTATAGCAATCAGCCCCAGCATTTT
CASRQSNGFYSNQPQHF
>TRBV5-5|.|.|TRBJ1-2
TGTGCCAGCAGCTTGGGCACAGGAGAATATGGCTACACCTTC
CASSLGTGEYGYTF
>TRBV9|few|.|TRBJ2-7
TGTGCCAGCAGCGTCCAAGGGGACGACGAGCAGTACTTC
CASSVQGDDEQYF
>TRBV10-3|.|.|TRBJ2-1
TGTGCCATCAGTGAGTTGCAGGGAAGTGAGCAGTTCTTC
CAISELQGSEQFF
>TRBV7-3|few|TRBD2|TRBJ2-2
TGTGCCAGCAGTTCCTGGGGGGAGGGCCCCGGGGAGCTGTTTTTT
CASSSWGEGPGELFF
>TRBV21-1|.|.|TRBJ2-7
TGTGCCAGCAGCAAAAAGGGGCGGCTGGGGGCGGGCGAGCAGTACTTC
CASSKKGRLGAGEQYF
>TRBV11-2|.|.|TRBJ2-2
TGTGCCAGCAGCTTTAGAACAACGAACACCGGGGAGCTGTTTTTT
CASSFRTTNTGELFF
>TRBV7-2|.|TRBD1|TRBJ1-5
TGTGCCAGCAGCTTTTCCGGGACAGGGCCCATCCCCCAGCATTTT
CASSFSGTGPIPQHF
>TRBV7-9|.|.|TRBJ2-7
TGTGCCAGCAGCTTAGGCAGTGACCCCGCCTACGAGCAGTACTTC
CASSLGSDPAYEQYF
>TRBV7-9|.|.|TRBJ2-7
TGTGCCAGCAGCGCCCGGACAGCGAGCTCCTACGAGCAGTACTTC
CASSARTASSYEQYF
>TRBV27|.|.|TRBJ2-7
TGTGCCAGCAGTTTATCTCCGGACACCTACGAGCAGTACTTC
CASSLSPDTYEQYF